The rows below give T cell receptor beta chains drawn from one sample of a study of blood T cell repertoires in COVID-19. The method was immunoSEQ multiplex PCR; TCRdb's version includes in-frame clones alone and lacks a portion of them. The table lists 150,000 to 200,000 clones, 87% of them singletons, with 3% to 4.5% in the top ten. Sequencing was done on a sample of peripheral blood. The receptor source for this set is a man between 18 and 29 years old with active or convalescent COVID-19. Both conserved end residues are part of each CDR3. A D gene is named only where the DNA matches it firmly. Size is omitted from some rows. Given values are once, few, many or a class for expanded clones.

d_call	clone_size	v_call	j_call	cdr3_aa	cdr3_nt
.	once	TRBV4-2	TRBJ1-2	CASSQEDGGRLVYGYTF	TGTGCCAGCAGCCAAGAAGATGGAGGACGTCTGGTCTATGGCTACACCTTC
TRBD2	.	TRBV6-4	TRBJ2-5	CASSALAGGRETQYF	TGTGCCAGCAGTGCCCTAGCGGGGGGGCGAGAGACCCAGTACTTC
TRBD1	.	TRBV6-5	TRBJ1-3	CASTTGGFSGNTIYF	TGTGCCAGCACGACAGGGGGCTTCTCTGGAAACACCATATATTTT
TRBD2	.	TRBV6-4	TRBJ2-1	CASSGLAGEKDEQFF	TGTGCCAGCAGCGGCCTAGCGGGGGAAAAGGATGAGCAGTTCTTC
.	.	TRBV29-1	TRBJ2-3	CSVEEFRGTATDTQYF	TGCAGCGTTGAAGAATTCAGGGGAACGGCAACAGATACGCAGTATTTT
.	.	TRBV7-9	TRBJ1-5	CASSSGRQSGQPQHF	TGTGCCAGCAGTTCGGGTCGGCAGTCTGGTCAGCCCCAGCATTTT
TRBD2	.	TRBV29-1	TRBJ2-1	CSVTAGGATEQFF	TGCAGCGTCACAGCGGGAGGGGCAACTGAGCAGTTCTTC
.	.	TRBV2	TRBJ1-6	CASQFGGSNSPLHF	TGTGCCAGCCAATTTGGGGGGAGTAATTCACCCCTCCACTTT
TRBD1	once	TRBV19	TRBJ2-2	CASSRTGLNTGELFF	TGTGCCAGTAGTAGGACAGGGTTGAACACCGGGGAGCTGTTTTTT
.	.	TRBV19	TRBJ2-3	CASSRRDRNTDTQYF	TGTGCCAGTAGCAGGAGGGACAGAAACACAGATACGCAGTATTTT
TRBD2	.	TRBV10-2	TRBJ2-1	CASSREEDDEQFF	TGCGCCAGCTCGCGGGAGGAGGATGATGAGCAGTTCTTC
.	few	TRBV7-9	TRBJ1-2	CASSSLGGGIYGYTF	TGTGCCAGCAGCTCCCTCGGGGGGGGAATCTATGGCTACACCTTC
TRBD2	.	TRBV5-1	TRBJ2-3	CASSFSGGASADTQYF	TGCGCCAGCAGCTTTAGCGGGGGGGCTTCCGCAGATACGCAGTATTTT
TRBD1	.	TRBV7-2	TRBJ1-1	CASSPRQGNTEAFF	TGTGCCAGCAGCCCAAGACAGGGTAACACTGAAGCTTTCTTT
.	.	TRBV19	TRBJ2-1	CASSAPTTRLHKHNEQFF	TGTGCCAGTAGCGCCCCGACGACACGTCTCCATAAACACAATGAGCAGTTCTTC
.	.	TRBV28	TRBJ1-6	CASLGGANSPLHF	TGTGCCAGCTTAGGGGGGGCCAATTCACCCCTCCACTTT
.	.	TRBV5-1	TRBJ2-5	CASSLEGVEETQYF	TGCGCCAGCAGCTTGGAGGGGGTAGAGGAGACCCAGTACTTC
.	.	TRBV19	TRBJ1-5	CASSILTRSSPQHF	TGTGCCAGTAGTATACTTACACGTTCATCGCCCCAGCATTTT
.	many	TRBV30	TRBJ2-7	CAWSPTYLEQYF	TGTGCCTGGAGTCCTACTTACCTCGAGCAGTACTTC
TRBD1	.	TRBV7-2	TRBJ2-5	CASSSRTGLETQYF	TGTGCCAGCAGCTCAAGGACAGGGCTAGAGACCCAGTACTTC
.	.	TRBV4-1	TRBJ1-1	CASSQPTYHAEAFF	TGCGCCAGCAGCCAACCCACATACCACGCTGAAGCTTTCTTT
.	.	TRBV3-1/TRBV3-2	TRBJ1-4	CASSQDPGRNEKLFF	TGTGCCAGCAGCCAAGACCCAGGAAGAAATGAAAAACTGTTTTTT
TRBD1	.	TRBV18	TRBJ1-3	CASSPRGAGGTGNTIYF	TGTGCCAGCTCACCAAGAGGCGCAGGGGGAACTGGAAACACCATATATTTT
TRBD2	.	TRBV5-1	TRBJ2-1	CASSLAGGAGNEQFF	TGCGCCAGCAGCTTGGCGGGAGGAGCGGGGAATGAGCAGTTCTTC
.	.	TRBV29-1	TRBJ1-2	CSVWGSSDGYTF	TGCAGCGTTTGGGGCTCCTCGGATGGCTACACCTTC
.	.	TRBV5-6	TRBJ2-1	CASSFGWEFPYNEQFF	TGTGCCAGCAGCTTTGGTTGGGAGTTCCCCTACAATGAGCAGTTCTTC
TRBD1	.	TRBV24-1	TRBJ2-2	CATSDLTGTGATGELFF	TGTGCCACCAGTGATTTGACCGGGACAGGGGCCACCGGGGAGCTGTTTTTT
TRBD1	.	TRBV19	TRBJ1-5	CASLDDSRGHQPQHF	TGTGCCAGTTTAGATGATTCAAGGGGGCATCAGCCCCAGCATTTT
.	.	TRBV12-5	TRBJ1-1	CASGPPLAGDTEAFF	TGTGCTAGTGGTCCCCCATTAGCGGGGGACACTGAAGCTTTCTTT
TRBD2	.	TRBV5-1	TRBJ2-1	CASSLGLAGGWNEQFF	TGCGCCAGCAGCTTGGGGCTAGCGGGAGGGTGGAATGAGCAGTTCTTC
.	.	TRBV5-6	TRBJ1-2	CASSLPILTEGHGYTF	TGTGCCAGCAGCTTGCCCATCCTGACAGAAGGACATGGCTACACCTTC
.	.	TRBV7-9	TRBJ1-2	CASSTDLTGRGYTF	TGTGCCAGCAGCACCGACTTAACAGGCCGGGGCTACACCTTC
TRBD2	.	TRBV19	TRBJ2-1	CASSELAGRWGQFF	TGTGCCAGTAGTGAACTAGCGGGACGTTGGGGGCAGTTCTTC
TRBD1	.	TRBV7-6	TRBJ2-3	CASSLEQGGYTDTQYF	TGTGCCAGCAGCTTAGAACAGGGGGGTTACACAGATACGCAGTATTTT
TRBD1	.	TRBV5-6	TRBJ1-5	CASSLTARGQGGSQPQHF	TGTGCCAGCAGCTTAACTGCAAGGGGACAGGGAGGGAGTCAGCCCCAGCATTTT
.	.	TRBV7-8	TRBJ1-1	CASSSASRGTEAFF	TGTGCCAGCAGCTCGGCCTCGCGGGGTACTGAAGCTTTCTTT
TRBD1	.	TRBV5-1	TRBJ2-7	CASSWGQGSYEQYF	TGCGCCAGCAGCTGGGGACAGGGATCCTACGAGCAGTACTTC
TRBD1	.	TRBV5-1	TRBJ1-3	CASSFEGAVGNTIYF	TGCGCCAGCAGCTTTGAGGGGGCTGTTGGAAACACCATATATTTT
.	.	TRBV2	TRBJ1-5	CASRDSHSNQPQHF	TGTGCCAGCAGGGACAGTCATAGCAATCAGCCCCAGCATTTT
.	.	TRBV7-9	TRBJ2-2	CASSSSEAGEGIGELFF	TGTGCCAGCAGCTCATCGGAGGCAGGGGAAGGGATCGGGGAGCTGTTTTTT
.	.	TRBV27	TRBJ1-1	CASSLQGLNTEAFF	TGTGCCAGCAGTTTACAGGGGTTGAACACTGAAGCTTTCTTT
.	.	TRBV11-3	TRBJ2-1	CAITRTGAYNEQFF	TGTGCCATCACCAGGACGGGGGCCTACAATGAGCAGTTCTTC
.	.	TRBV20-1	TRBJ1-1	CSASRVRANTEAFF	TGCAGTGCTAGTAGGGTCAGGGCGAACACTGAAGCTTTCTTT
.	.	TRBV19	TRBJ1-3	CASSANSGNTIYF	TGTGCCAGTAGCGCTAACTCTGGAAACACCATATATTTT
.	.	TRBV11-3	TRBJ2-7	CASQYRFSAYEQYF	TGTGCCAGCCAATACAGGTTTTCTGCATACGAGCAGTACTTC
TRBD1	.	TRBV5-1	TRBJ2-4	CASSLTGQGDIQYF	TGCGCCAGCAGCCTAACAGGACAGGGCGACATTCAGTACTTC
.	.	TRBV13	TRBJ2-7	CASSPSSRYEQYF	TGTGCCAGCAGCCCCTCGAGTCGGTACGAGCAGTACTTC
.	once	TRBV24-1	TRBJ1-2	CATSDLGHNYGYTF	TGTGCCACCAGTGATTTGGGACATAACTATGGCTACACCTTC
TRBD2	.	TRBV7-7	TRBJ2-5	CASSLLSGGPETQYF	TGTGCTAGCAGCTTATTGAGCGGGGGGCCAGAGACCCAGTACTTC
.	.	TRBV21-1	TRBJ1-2	CASSASRADGFNYGYTF	TGTGCCAGCAGCGCCTCGAGGGCGGACGGGTTCAACTATGGCTACACCTTC